This T cell receptor beta chain was profiled in a study of blood T cell repertoires in COVID-19. Study at large: COVID-19 samples, acute and convalescent, were from the United States, Italy and Spain.

How the authors handled the data: For nucleated cells, counts were estimated from reference gene primer amplification. Profiling relied on immunoSEQ multiplex PCR, and the TCRdb table lists in-frame clones only, not all of them. The D gene and trimming were derived from the DNA, and the V and J assignments and clone size from that table. Among 200,000 or so clones, just under 85% were seen once, and the ten largest hold approximately 5%. There are 16 residues in the CDR3. In germline, CDR1 is LNHDA, CDR2 SQIVND (reference sequence). Trimming removed 5 bases from V and 5 bases from J, with 21 bases in between.

The chain combines TRBV19 with TRBJ1-1; possibly TRBD1 for D (5 bases). The TCR sequence derives from a woman in her 70s with active or convalescent COVID-19. The sample comprised peripheral blood. Here the CDR3 reads CASSHPSGALGTEAFF. CDR3 coding DNA: TGTGCCAGTAGTCATCCCAGTGGGGCCCTGGGAACTGAAGCTTTCTTT.